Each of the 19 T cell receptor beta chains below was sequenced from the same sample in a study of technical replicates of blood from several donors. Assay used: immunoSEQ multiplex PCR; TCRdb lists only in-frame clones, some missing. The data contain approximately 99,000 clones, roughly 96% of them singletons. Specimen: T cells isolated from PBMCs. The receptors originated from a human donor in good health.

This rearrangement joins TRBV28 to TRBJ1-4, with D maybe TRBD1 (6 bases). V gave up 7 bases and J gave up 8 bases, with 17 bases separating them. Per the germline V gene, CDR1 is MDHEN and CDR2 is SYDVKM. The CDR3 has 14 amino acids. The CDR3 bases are TGTGCCAGCAACACACAGGGCTGGACCGAAAAACTGTTTTTT. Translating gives CASNTQGWTEKLFF.

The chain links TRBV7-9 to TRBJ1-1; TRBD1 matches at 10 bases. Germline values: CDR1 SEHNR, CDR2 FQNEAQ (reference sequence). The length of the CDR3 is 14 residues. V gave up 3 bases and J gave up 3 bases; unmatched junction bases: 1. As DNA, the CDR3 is TGTGCCAGCAGCTTGGGGACAGGGGACACTGAAGCTTTCTTT. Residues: CASSLGTGDTEAFF.

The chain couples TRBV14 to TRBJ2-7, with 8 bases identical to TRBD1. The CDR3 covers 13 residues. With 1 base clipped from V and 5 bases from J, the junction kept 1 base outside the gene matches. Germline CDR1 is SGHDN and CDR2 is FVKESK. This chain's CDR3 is CASSQGQGNEQYF. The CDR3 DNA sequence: TGTGCCAGCAGCCAAGGACAGGGGAACGAGCAGTACTTC.

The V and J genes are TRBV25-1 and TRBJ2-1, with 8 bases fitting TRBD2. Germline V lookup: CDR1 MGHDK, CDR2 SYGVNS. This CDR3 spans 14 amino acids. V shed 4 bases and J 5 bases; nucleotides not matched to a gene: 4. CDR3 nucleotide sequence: TGTGCCAGCAGTGGCGGGAGGATCCACAATGAGCAGTTCTTC. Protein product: CASSGGRIHNEQFF.

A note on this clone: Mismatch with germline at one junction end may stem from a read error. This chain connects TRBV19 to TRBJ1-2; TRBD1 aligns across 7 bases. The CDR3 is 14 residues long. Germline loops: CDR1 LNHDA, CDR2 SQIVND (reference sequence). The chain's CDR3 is CTSLIPGQKNGYTF. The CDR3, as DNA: TGTACCAGTCTTATTCCGGGACAGAAGAATGGCTACACCTTC.

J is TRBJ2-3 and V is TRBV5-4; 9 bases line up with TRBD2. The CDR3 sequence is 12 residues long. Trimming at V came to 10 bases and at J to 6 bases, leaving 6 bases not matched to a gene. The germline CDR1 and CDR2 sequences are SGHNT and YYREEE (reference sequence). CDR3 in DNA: TGTGCCCCAGGGCGGGAGGGGGATACGCAGTATTTT. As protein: CAPGREGDTQYF.

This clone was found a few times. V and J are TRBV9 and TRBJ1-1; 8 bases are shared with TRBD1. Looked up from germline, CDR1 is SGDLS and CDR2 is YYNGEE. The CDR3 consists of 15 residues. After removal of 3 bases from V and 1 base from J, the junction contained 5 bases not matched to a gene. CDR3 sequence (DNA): TGTGCCAGCAGCGCTTCGACAGGGGAGAACACTGAAGCTTTCTTT. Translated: CASSASTGENTEAFF.

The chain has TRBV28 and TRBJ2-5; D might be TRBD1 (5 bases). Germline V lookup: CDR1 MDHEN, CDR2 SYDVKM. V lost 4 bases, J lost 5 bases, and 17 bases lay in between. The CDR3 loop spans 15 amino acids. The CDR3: CASSYAQGMAETQYF. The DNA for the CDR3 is TGTGCCAGCAGTTATGCGCAGGGTATGGCGGAGACCCAGTACTTC. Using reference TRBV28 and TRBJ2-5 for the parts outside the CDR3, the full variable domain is DVKVTQSSRYLVKRTGEKVFLECVQDMDHENMFWYRQDPGLGLRLIYFSYDVKMKEKGDIPEGYSVSREKKERFSLILESASTNQTSMYLCASSYAQGMAETQYFGPGTRLLVL.

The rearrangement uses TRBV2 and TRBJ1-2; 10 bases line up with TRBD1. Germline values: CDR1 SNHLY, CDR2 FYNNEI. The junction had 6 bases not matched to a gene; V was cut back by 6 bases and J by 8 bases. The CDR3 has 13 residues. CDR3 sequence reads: CASSESGQGGYTF. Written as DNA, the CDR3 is TGTGCCAGCAGCGAATCGGGACAGGGGGGCTACACCTTC. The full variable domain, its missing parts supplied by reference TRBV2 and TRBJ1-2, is EPEVTQTPSHQVTQMGQEVILRCVPISNHLYFYWYRQILGQKVEFLVSFYNNEISEKSEIFDDQFSVERPDGSNFTLKIRSTKLEDSAMYFCASSESGQGGYTFGSGTRLTVV.

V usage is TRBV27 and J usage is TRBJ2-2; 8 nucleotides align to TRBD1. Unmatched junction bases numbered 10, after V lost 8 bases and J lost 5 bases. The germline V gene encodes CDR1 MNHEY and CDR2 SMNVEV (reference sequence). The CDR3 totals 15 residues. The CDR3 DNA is TGTGCCAGCCGGACGGACAGGGTGGAGACCGGGGAGCTGTTTTTT. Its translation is CASRTDRVETGELFF.

CDR3 DNA sequence: TGCGCCAGCAGCTTGCCAGGACTAGATTTCCACGAGCAGTACTTC. Translated, it gives CASSLPGLDFHEQYF. The V call is TRBV5-1, the J call TRBJ2-7, with 7 bases aligning to TRBD2. The CDR3 is 15 amino acids. The ends lost 1 base at V and 5 bases at J; junction bases unmatched: 9. The germline V gene has CDR1 SGHRS and CDR2 YFSETQ.

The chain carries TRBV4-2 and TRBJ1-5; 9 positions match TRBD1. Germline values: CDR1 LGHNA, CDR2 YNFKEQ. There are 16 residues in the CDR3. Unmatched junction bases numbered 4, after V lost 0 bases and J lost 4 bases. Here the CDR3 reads CASSQDRQGGNQPQHF. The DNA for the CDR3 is TGTGCCAGCAGCCAAGATCGACAGGGGGGAAATCAGCCCCAGCATTTT.

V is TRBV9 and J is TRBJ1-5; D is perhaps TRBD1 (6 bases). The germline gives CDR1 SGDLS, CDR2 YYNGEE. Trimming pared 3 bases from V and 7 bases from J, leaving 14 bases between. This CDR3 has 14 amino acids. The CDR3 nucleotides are TGTGCCAGCAGCGAAACAGGGCAAAGACAGCCCCAGCATTTT. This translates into CASSETGQRQPQHF.

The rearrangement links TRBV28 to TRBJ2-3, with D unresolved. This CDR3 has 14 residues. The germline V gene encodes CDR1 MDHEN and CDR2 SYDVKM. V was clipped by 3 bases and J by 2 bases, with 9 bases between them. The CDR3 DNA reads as TGTGCCAGCAGTTTGGGCCGGCTCACAGATACGCAGTATTTT. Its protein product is CASSLGRLTDTQYF.

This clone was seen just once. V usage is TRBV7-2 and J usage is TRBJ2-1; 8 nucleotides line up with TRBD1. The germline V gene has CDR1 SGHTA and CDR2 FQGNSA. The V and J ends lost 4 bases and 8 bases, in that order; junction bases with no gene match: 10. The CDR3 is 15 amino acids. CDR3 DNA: TGTGCCAGCAGCTCGGCTAACAGGGGGTTAGATGAGCAGTTCTTC. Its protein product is CASSSANRGLDEQFF.

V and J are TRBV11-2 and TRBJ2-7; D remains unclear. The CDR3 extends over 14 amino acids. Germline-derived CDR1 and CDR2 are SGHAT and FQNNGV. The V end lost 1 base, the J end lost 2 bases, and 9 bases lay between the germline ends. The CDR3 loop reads CASSLVLLTYEQYF. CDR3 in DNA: TGTGCCAGCAGCTTAGTGTTATTAACCTACGAGCAGTACTTC. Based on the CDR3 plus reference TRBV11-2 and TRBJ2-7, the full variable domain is EAGVAQSPRYKIIEKRQSVAFWCNPISGHATLYWYQQILGQGPKLLIQFQNNGVVDDSQLPKDRFSAERLKGVDSTLKIQPAKLEDSAVYLCASSLVLLTYEQYFGPGTRLTVT.

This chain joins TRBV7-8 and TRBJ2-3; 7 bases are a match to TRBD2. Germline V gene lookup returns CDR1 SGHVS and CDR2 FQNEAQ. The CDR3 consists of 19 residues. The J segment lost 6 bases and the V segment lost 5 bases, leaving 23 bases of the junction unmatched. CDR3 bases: TGTGCCAGCAGCCGAGATTCCGGGACTACCCTCCAGGGTGGGGATACGCAGTATTTT. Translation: CASSRDSGTTLQGGDTQYF.

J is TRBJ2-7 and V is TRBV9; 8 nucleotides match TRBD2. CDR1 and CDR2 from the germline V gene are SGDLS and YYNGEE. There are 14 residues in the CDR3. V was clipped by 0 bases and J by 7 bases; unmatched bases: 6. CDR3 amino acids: CASSVGAGEGEQYF. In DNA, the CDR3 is TGTGCCAGCAGCGTAGGAGCGGGGGAAGGGGAGCAGTACTTC.

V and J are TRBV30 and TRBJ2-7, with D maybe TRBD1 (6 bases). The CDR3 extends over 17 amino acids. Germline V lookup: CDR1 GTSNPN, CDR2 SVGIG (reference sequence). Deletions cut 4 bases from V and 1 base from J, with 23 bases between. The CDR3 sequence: CAWNSLTGTKLSYEQYF. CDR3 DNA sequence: TGTGCCTGGAATTCCTTAACAGGGACGAAACTATCCTACGAGCAGTACTTC. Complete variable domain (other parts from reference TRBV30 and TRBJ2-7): SQTIHQWPATLVQPVGSPLSLECTVEGTSNPNLYWYRQAAGRGLQLLFYSVGIGQISSEVPQNLSASRPQDRQFILSSKKLLLSDSGFYLCAWNSLTGTKLSYEQYFGPGTRLTVT.